The entry below describes one TCR beta chain. Its cognate antigen has yet to be identified. The input lacks base qualities; no much larger clone sits a single base away. The CDR3 regions of human TCRbeta chains were analyzed by immunosequencing. Under the source paper's analysis protocol: Repertoire TCRs were matched against a reference library of SARS-CoV-2-specific TCRs generated with the MIRA antigen-specificity platform. Breadth was defined as the fraction of unique TCRs that were SARS-CoV-2-associated. Depth was defined as the fraction of total T cells that were SARS-CoV-2-associated. Using the MIRA data, every spike-specific TCR was mapped to the spike region that the TCR reacted to and assigned to either a CD4 or a CD8 class. Log10-transformed breadth and depth values were compared by one-way ANOVA with Sidak's multiple comparisons tests. The table comes from immuneACCESS by way of TCRdb, which keeps in-frame sequences with V and J called. Part of the clones is missing from these tables; in studies checked, under half for an unresolved V gene and the rest for unknown reasons. Clone size and the V and J calls come from that table; the DNA yielded D and trimming. For this sample there are about 100,000 clones; around 89% appear just once. The ten largest make up about 2.5% of the sample.

This record comes from a study of T cell responses to AZD1222 COVID-19 vaccine (dated by TCRdb to 2020 to 2023). In the study overall: A total of 230 to 250 trial participants underwent TCR sequencing, of whom around 210 had received two doses of AZD1222 and approximately 25 had received two doses of the MenACWY control vaccine. Trial participants were enrolled by age into 18-55, 56-69 and 70-plus year subgroups, with around 150, 28 and 57 TCR-sequenced participants respectively. Here is what the overall study found, with its caveats: Spike-specific TCR breadth and depth rose significantly after two AZD1222 doses compared with day 0 and with MenACWY recipients. Because no day 14 peak-response samples were available, the repertoires could be characterized only after the peak T cell response. Only five or six AZD1222 recipients were SARS-CoV-2 seropositive at baseline, limiting conclusions about previously exposed vaccinees. Epitopes outside the regions mutated in the B.1.351 and B.1.1.7 variants were reportedly recognized by nearly half of the unique spike-specific TCRs. The 56-69-year group was small, and its depth increase did not reach significance, likely because of low power. Participants were mostly white British and included more females than males, and it was suggested by the authors that clonal diversity may have been underestimated. The vaccine-associated CD4 TCRs covered the entire spike protein, and the dominant responses fell in regions 160-218 and 743-854.

Reading the label with the study, this specimen's time point is: about 28 days (+/-7) after the second vaccine dose. AZD1222 recipients with second doses at about 4 weeks or about 12 weeks were pooled, because spike-specific TCR depth and breadth did not differ between schedules. The vaccinee samples were drawn from two UK trials, COV001 and COV002, one of which was a single-blind randomized controlled phase 2/3 trial testing AZD1222 (ChAdOx1 nCoV-19) in healthy adults. For TCRbeta chain sequencing, PBMC samples from trial participants were taken at day 0 and at day 28 after the second dose. The CDR3, cysteine through phenylalanine, is 14 amino acids long. The read is trimmed to its CDR3 DNA, 42 bases read in frame from base 1. For this chain, trimming is 6 bases at the V end and 4 bases at the J end, and the number of junction bases without a gene match is 7. The germline V gene (reference sequence) provides CDR1 LNHDA and CDR2 SQIVND.

The input for sequencing was peripheral blood, taken 28 days after the second AZD1222 dose. In this chain, TRBV19 is recombined with TRBJ2-3; TRBD1 aligns with 7 central bases. The clonotype was recovered from an adult who received the AZD1222 COVID-19 vaccine. In nucleotide form, the sequence is TGTGCCAGTAGCGTGGGACAGTTCGCAGATACGCAGTATTTT. It codes for CASSVGQFADTQYF.